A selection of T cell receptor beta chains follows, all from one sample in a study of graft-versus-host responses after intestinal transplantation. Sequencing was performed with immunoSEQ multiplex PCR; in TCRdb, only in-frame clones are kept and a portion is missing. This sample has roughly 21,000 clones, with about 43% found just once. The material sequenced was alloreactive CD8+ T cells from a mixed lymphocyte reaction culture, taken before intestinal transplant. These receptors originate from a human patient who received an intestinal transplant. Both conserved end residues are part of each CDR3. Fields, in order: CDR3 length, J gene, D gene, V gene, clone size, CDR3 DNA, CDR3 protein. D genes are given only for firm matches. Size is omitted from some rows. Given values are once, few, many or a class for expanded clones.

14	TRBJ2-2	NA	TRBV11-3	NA	TGTGCCAGCAGCTTGGGGGTGAACACCGGGGAGCTGTTTTTT	CASSLGVNTGELFF
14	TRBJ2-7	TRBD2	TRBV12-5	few	TGTGCTAGTGGTTCCGGACTAGCGGGGTACGAGCAGTACTTC	CASGSGLAGYEQYF
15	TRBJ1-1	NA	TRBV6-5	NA	TGTGCCAGCAGCTCCTCGGGGGCTGTGAACACTGAAGCTTTCTTT	CASSSSGAVNTEAFF
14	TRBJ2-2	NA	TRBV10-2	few	TGCGCCAGCAGTGAGGGCCTAGTCACCGGGGAGCTGTTTTTT	CASSEGLVTGELFF
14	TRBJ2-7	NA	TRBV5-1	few	TGCGCCAGCAGCTTCCTCGGGGTGGCCTACGAGCAGTACTTC	CASSFLGVAYEQYF
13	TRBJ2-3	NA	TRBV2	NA	TGTGCCAGCAGTGCAGGGGAAAGAGATACGCAGTATTTT	CASSAGERDTQYF
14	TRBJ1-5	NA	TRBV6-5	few	TGTGCCAGCAGTCGCTGGGAGGTTAATCAGCCCCAGCATTTT	CASSRWEVNQPQHF
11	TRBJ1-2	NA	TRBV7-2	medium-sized	TGTGCCAGCAGCTTCGTGGGGGGCTACACCTTC	CASSFVGGYTF
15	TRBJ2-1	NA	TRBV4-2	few	TGTGCCAGCAGCCGAGAACAGGGTCCCTACAATGAGCAGTTCTTC	CASSREQGPYNEQFF
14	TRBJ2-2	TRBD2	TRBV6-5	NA	TGTGCCAGCAGTGAGGGACTAAACACCGGGGAGCTGTTTTTT	CASSEGLNTGELFF
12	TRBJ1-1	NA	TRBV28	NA	TGTGCCAGCAGTTTATCCCCTACCCAAGCTTTCTTT	CASSLSPTQAFF
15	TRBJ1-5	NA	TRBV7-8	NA	TGTGCCAGCAGCCTTGGAGTGGCCCGCAATCAGCCCCAGCATTTT	CASSLGVARNQPQHF
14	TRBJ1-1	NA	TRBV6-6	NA	TGTGCCAGCAGTTACTTTGGCAAGAACACTGAAGCTTTCTTT	CASSYFGKNTEAFF
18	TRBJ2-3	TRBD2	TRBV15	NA	TGTGCCACCAGCAGTGTGGGGGAAACTAGCGGGAGAGGAGATACGCAGTATTTT	CATSSVGETSGRGDTQYF
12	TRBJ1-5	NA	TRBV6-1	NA	TGTGCCAGCAGTCTATGGAATCAGCCCCAGCATTTT	CASSLWNQPQHF
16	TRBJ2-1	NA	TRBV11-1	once	TGTGCCAGCAGCGGCAGGGGGGCGGGAGTGGGGGTTGAGCAGTTCTTC	CASSGRGAGVGVEQFF
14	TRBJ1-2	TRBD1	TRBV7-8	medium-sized	TGTGCCAGCAGCTTACAGGACAGGGGGCTGGGCTACACCTTC	CASSLQDRGLGYTF
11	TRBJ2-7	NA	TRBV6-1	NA	TGTGCCAGCTCGACTCTCTACGAGCAGTACTTC	CASSTLYEQYF
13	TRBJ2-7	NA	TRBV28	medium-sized	TGTGCCAGCGCCGCGGCTATACCCTACGAGCAGTACTTC	CASAAAIPYEQYF
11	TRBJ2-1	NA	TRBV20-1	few	TGCAGTGCTAAATCGCAGACAGAGCAGTTCTTC	CSAKSQTEQFF